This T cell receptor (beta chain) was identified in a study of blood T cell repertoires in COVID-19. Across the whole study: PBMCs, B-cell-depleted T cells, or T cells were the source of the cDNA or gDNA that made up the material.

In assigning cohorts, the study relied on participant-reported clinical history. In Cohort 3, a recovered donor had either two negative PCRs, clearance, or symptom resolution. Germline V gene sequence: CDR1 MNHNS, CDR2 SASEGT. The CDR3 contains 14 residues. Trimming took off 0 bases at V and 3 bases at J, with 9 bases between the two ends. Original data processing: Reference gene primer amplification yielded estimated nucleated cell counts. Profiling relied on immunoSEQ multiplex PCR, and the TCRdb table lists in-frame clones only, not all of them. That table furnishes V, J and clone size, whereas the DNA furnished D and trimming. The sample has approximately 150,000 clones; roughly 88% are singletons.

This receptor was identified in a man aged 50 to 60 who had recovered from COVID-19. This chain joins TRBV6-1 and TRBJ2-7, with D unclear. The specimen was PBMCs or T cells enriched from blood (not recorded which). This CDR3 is CASSEANMHYEQYF. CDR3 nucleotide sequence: TGTGCCAGCAGTGAAGCAAACATGCACTACGAGCAGTACTTC.